What follows are 25 T cell receptor beta chains derived from one specimen sequenced in a study of T-cell reconstitution after alpha-beta-depleted transplantation in children. Construction of the TCRbeta library involved unique molecular identifiers. Via MiXCR, TCRdb re-called the PCR reads, giving one row per CDR3 protein. Among around 370,000 distinct CDR3 sequences listed, 15% to 20% were seen once. The specimen comprised PBMCs, mostly from graft donor cells, sampled 360 days after TCRalphabeta/CD19-depleted stem cell transplant. All receptors come from a male patient aged 2 to 10 who had a stem cell transplant for acute lymphoblastic leukemia, so the T cells may come from the graft donor.

The chain recombines TRBV29-1 with TRBJ2-1; D is ambiguous. Germline CDR1 and CDR2: SQVTM and ANQGSEA. This CDR3 is 14 amino acids long. Deletions cut 3 bases from V and 4 bases from J, with 13 bases between. The CDR3 is CSVDRFLAYNEQFF. The DNA for the CDR3 is TGCAGCGTTGATCGCTTCTTGGCTTACAATGAGCAGTTCTTC.

With regard to this clonotype: A read error may produce the germline difference seen at one junction end. V gene TRBV5-1 combines with J gene TRBJ2-1; D unclear. The CDR3 is 13 residues long. Looked up from germline, CDR1 is SGHRS and CDR2 is YFSETQ. CDR3 protein: CASSLSRDNEQLF. DNA for the CDR3: TGCGCCAGCAGCTTATCTAGAGACAATGAGCAGCTCTTC.

This chain uses TRBV7-3 with TRBJ2-1; the D is unclear. Germline V gives CDR1 SGHTA, CDR2 FQGTGA. The length of the CDR3 is 14 residues. Trimming stripped 3 bases from V and 0 bases from J, with 6 bases between. The CDR3 here is CASSFRSSYNEQFF. DNA of the CDR3: TGTGCCAGCAGCTTCAGAAGCTCCTACAATGAGCAGTTCTTC.

This clonotype has a count of ten or more. The chain links TRBV5-5 to TRBJ1-2; D not resolved. Germline-derived CDR1 and CDR2 are SGHKS and YYEKEE (reference sequence). The V end lost 2 bases, the J end lost 2 bases, and 7 bases lay between the germline ends. The CDR3 is made up of 13 amino acids. The CDR3 loop is CASSFGPNYGYTF. The CDR3 DNA reads TGTGCCAGCAGCTTTGGGCCAAACTATGGCTACACCTTC.

Only a few counts were recorded for this clonotype. The chain employs TRBV7-2 and TRBJ1-2; TRBD1 agrees at 7 bases. This CDR3 region has 15 residues. The germline CDR1 and CDR2 sequences are SGHTA and FQGNSA. V shed 5 bases, J shed 4 bases, and the junction held 10 bases outside the gene matches. CDR3 bases: TGTGCCAGCAGCCCAGCCTTCAGGGGGAGCTATGGCTACACCTTC. Amino acid sequence: CASSPAFRGSYGYTF.

The chain joins TRBV12-5 to TRBJ2-1; maybe TRBD2 (7 bases). The ends were cut back, 8 bases at V and 0 bases at J, with 14 bases in the middle. There are 15 residues in the CDR3. Per germline, CDR1 LGHNT and CDR2 FRNRAP. For the CDR3, the DNA is TGTGCTAGTAGTGGAGGGGGGGACTCCTACAATGAGCAGTTCTTC. Its protein product is CASSGGGDSYNEQFF.

The chain joins TRBV24-1 to TRBJ2-3; TRBD2 matches 7 bases. V gave up 3 bases and J gave up 7 bases; unmatched junction bases: 12. Germline lookup yields CDR1 KGHDR and CDR2 SFDVKD. The CDR3 spans 16 residues. The CDR3 region is CATSDSGIQGPYTQYF. DNA of the CDR3: TGTGCCACCAGTGATAGCGGGATCCAAGGGCCATATACGCAGTATTTT.

This clonotype was picked up a small number of times. The J gene is TRBJ1-2, the V gene TRBV6-5; TRBD1 matches 7 bases. From germline, CDR1 is MNHEY and CDR2 SVGAGI. The V gene end was trimmed by 2 bases and the J gene end by 0 bases; junction bases not matched to a gene: 0. The CDR3 consists of 14 residues. The CDR3 DNA is TGTGCCAGCAGTTACGACAGGGCTAACTATGGCTACACCTTC. Translation: CASSYDRANYGYTF.

This clonotype showed up many times. The chain carries TRBV9 and TRBJ2-1; TRBD2 might be the D (6 bases). Germline CDR1 is SGDLS and CDR2 is YYNGEE. The CDR3 sequence is 17 residues long. Trimming took 3 bases from V and 2 from J, leaving 18 bases between them. The CDR3 protein is CASSEKAYGSPYNEQFF. As DNA, the CDR3 is TGTGCCAGCAGCGAAAAGGCCTACGGGAGCCCCTACAATGAGCAGTTCTTC.

The rearrangement links TRBV10-3 to TRBJ2-3; the D is unclear. This CDR3 has 14 amino acids. Trimming removed 2 bases at V and 6 bases at J, with 12 bases between. The germline V gene encodes CDR1 ENHRY and CDR2 SYGVKD. The DNA for the CDR3 is TGTGCCATCAGTGAGGATCTCCCCATGGATACGCAGTATTTT. It encodes CAISEDLPMDTQYF.

The V and J genes are TRBV6-1 and TRBJ2-3, with D uncertain. V lost 4 bases and J 2 bases, leaving 10 bases between the germline ends. From germline, CDR1 is MNHNS and CDR2 SASEGT. CDR3 length: 14 amino acids. CDR3 loop: CASSGWGLTDTQYF. The CDR3 bases are TGTGCCAGCAGTGGATGGGGTCTCACAGATACGCAGTATTTT.

A few counts support this clonotype. The chain combines TRBV7-9 with TRBJ2-1; no definite D call. The CDR3 covers 13 residues. V was clipped by 3 bases and J by 4 bases, with 7 bases between them. Germline V lookup: CDR1 SEHNR, CDR2 FQNEAQ (reference sequence). The CDR3 DNA reads as TGTGCCAGCAGCTTTGAGAAGTACAATGAGCAGTTCTTC. This translates into CASSFEKYNEQFF.

On this clonotype itself: A read error may produce the germline difference seen at one junction end. Here the CDR3 reads CAISDGTSGRVLF. CDR3 coding DNA: TGTGCCATCAGTGACGGGACTAGCGGGAGAGTTTTATTC. The V call is TRBV10-3, the J call TRBJ2-5; TRBD2 agrees at 14 bases. This CDR3 contains 13 residues. Looked up from germline, CDR1 is ENHRY and CDR2 is SYGVKD.

This chain's CDR3 is CASSLGYARYEQYF. The DNA of the CDR3 is TGTGCCAGCAGCTTAGGCTACGCTCGCTACGAGCAGTACTTC. The chain couples TRBV13 to TRBJ2-7; D gene unclear. V was cut by 0 bases and J by 3 bases, with 9 bases left in between. Germline V gene data show CDR1 as PRHDT and CDR2 as FYEKMQ (reference sequence). This CDR3 is 14 amino acids long.

The chain employs TRBV15 and TRBJ2-5; D gene uncertain. The CDR3 is made up of 12 amino acids. Germline CDR1 is LNHNV and CDR2 is YYDKDF (reference sequence). V was shortened by 1 base and J by 5 bases, with 5 bases between the two germline ends. The CDR3 DNA follows: TGTGCCACCAGCAGAGTGAGGGAGACCCAGTACTTC. Translation gives CATSRVRETQYF.

CDR3 DNA: TGTGCCAGCAGTTTGCAGGGGGGAGCAGATACGCAGTATTTT. Translating gives CASSLQGGADTQYF. The V call is TRBV12-3 or TRBV12-4, the J call TRBJ2-3; TRBD1 might be the D (7 bases). Deletions cut 3 bases from V and 4 bases from J, with 11 bases between. This CDR3 has 14 residues.

This clonotype was detected a few times. The chain employs TRBV6-5 and TRBJ2-7, with 9 bases that match TRBD1. Germline lookup yields CDR1 MNHEY and CDR2 SVGAGI. The CDR3 runs 17 residues. Trimming cost V 2 bases and J 1 base; bases outside gene matches: 9. As DNA, the CDR3 is TGTGCCAGCAGTTACAGGTACAGGGGGCTTTCATCCTACGAGCAGTACTTC. This gives the protein CASSYRYRGLSSYEQYF.

The table lists this clonotype with a few counts. This chain uses TRBV7-2 with TRBJ2-1, with 7 positions matching TRBD2. After removal of 2 bases from V and 5 bases from J, the junction contained 9 bases not matched to a gene. The V gene's germline CDR1 is SGHTA and CDR2 FQGNSA. The CDR3 runs 16 residues. In DNA, the CDR3 is TGTGCCAGCAGCTTATTCGCGACTAGCAGGGACAATGAGCAGTTCTTC. Its translation: CASSLFATSRDNEQFF.

This clonotype was observed at least ten times. The chain uses TRBV12-3 or TRBV12-4 and TRBJ2-1, with D perhaps assigned TRBD1 or TRBD2 (5 bases each). The CDR3 runs to 14 residues. The V gene lost 7 bases and the J gene lost 1 base, with 11 bases spanning the gap. For the CDR3, the DNA is TGTGCCAGCACCTGGGACGGGTCCTACAATGAGCAGTTCTTC. Residues: CASTWDGSYNEQFF.

In its sample, this clonotype was seen many times. CDR3 amino acids: CASSLGSLYGYTF. The CDR3 region has the DNA TGCGCCAGCAGCTTGGGCAGCCTCTATGGCTACACCTTC. J is TRBJ1-2 and V is TRBV5-1; no reliable D call. With 0 bases removed from V and 4 bases from J, the gap between germline ends came to 7 bases. CDR1 and CDR2 (germline): SGHRS, YFSETQ. CDR3 length: 13 residues.

This rearrangement joins TRBV27 to TRBJ2-5; D is uncertain. With 2 bases removed from V and 1 base from J, the gap between germline ends came to 5 bases. The CDR3 runs to 13 residues. Germline V gene lookup returns CDR1 MNHEY and CDR2 SMNVEV (reference sequence). The CDR3 loop reads CASSLHTQETQYF. In DNA form, the CDR3 reads TGTGCCAGCAGTTTACATACCCAAGAGACCCAGTACTTC.

This clonotype was seen a handful of times. The chain has TRBV6-1 and TRBJ2-3; 7 bases align to TRBD1. CDR1 is MNHNS and CDR2 is SASEGT in the germline V gene. The CDR3 spans 14 residues. Trimming took 6 bases from V and 5 from J; bases not matched to a gene: 8. The CDR3 region has the DNA TGTGCCAGCAGGCCGGGACAGAACAGAGATACGCAGTATTTT. Its protein is CASRPGQNRDTQYF.

This clonotype was counted a single time. This chain joins TRBV20-1 and TRBJ2-7; a possible D gene is TRBD2 (5 bases). Germline CDR1 is DFQATT and CDR2 is SNEGSKA (reference sequence). This CDR3 region has 13 residues. Trimming cost V 0 bases and J 2 bases, with 8 bases left between them. The CDR3 region is CSARDLATYEQYF. For the CDR3, the DNA is TGCAGTGCTAGAGACCTAGCAACCTACGAGCAGTACTTC.

This chain joins TRBV5-4 and TRBJ2-5; tentative D call: TRBD1 (6 bases). The CDR3 runs 15 residues. Germline assignment: CDR1 SGHNT and CDR2 YYREEE (reference sequence). V lost 0 bases, J lost 0 bases, and 9 bases lay in between. The CDR3 sequence is CASSLGQANQETQYF. The CDR3 DNA is TGTGCCAGCAGCTTGGGACAGGCCAACCAAGAGACCCAGTACTTC.

This clonotype was found many times. This sequence joins TRBV20-1 and TRBJ2-5; 9 nucleotides align to TRBD2. Germline CDR1 is DFQATT and CDR2 is SNEGSKA (reference sequence). This CDR3 has 15 amino acids. Trimming at V came to 0 bases and at J to 4 bases, leaving 6 bases not matched to a gene. This chain's CDR3 is CSARDPTLAGETQYF. CDR3 in DNA: TGCAGTGCTAGAGACCCTACACTAGCGGGAGAGACCCAGTACTTC.